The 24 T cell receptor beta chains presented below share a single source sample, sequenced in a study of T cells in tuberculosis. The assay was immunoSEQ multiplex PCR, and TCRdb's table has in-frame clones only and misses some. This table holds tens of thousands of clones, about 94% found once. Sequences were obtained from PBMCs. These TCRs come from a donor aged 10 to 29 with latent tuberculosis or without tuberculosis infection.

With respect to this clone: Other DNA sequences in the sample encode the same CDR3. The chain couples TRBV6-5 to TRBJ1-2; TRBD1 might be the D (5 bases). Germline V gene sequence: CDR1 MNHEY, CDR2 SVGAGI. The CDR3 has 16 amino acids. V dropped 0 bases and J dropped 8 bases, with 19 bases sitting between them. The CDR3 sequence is CASSYSLTGMVAGYTF. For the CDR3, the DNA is TGTGCCAGCAGTTACTCGCTAACAGGAATGGTGGCAGGCTACACCTTC.

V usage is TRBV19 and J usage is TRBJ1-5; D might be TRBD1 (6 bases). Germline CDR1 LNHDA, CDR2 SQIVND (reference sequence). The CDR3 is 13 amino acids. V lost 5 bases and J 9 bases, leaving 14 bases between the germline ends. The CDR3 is CASSSGVFGPQHF. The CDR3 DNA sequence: TGTGCCAGTAGTTCAGGGGTTTTTGGGCCCCAGCATTTT.

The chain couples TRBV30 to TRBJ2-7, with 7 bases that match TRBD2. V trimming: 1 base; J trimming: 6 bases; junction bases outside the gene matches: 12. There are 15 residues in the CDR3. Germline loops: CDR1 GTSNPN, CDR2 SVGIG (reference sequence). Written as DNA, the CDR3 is TGTGCCTGGAGTGGGGGGGGAGGTCCAGGGCCCGAGCAGTACTTC. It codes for CAWSGGGGPGPEQYF.

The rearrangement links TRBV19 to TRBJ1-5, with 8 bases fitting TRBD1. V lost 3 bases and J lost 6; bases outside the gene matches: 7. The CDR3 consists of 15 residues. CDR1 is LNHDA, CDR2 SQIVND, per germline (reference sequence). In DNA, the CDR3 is TGTGCCAGTAGTATGTTGGACAGGGACAGTCAGCCCCAGCATTTT. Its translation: CASSMLDRDSQPQHF.

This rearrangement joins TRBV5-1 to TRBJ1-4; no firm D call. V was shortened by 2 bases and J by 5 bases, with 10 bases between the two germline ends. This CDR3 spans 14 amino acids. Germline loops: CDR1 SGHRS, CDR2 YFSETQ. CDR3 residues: CASSLGRLNEKLFF. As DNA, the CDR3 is TGCGCCAGCAGCTTAGGCAGGCTGAATGAAAAACTGTTTTTT.

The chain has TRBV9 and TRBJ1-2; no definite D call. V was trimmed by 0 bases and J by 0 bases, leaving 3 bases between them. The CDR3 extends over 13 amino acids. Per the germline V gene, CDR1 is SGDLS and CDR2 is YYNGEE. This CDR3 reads CASSVAANYGYTF. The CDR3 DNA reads TGTGCCAGCAGCGTAGCGGCTAACTATGGCTACACCTTC.

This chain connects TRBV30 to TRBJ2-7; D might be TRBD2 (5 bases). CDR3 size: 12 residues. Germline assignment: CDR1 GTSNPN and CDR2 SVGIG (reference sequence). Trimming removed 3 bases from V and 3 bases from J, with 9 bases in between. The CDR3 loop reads CAWRDSRYEQYF. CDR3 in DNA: TGTGCCTGGAGGGACTCGCGCTACGAGCAGTACTTC.

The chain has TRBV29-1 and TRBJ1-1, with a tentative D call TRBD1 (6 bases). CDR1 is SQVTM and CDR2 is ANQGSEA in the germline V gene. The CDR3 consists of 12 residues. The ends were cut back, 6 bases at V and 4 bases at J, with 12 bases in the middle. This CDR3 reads CSVTGDSTEAFF. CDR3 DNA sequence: TGCAGCGTGACAGGTGACTCCACTGAAGCTTTCTTT.

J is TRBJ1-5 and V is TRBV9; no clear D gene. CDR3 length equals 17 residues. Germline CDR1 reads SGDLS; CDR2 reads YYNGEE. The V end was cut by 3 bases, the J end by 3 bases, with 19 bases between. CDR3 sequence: CASSAGPQRADNQPQHF. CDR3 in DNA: TGTGCCAGCAGCGCCGGCCCCCAGAGGGCCGACAATCAGCCCCAGCATTTT.

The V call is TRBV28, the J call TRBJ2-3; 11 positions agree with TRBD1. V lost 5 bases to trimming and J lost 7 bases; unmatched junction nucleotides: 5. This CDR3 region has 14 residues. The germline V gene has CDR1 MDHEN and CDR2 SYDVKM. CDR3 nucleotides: TGTGCCAGCAGTCTCGGACAGGGGGCTTATACGCAGTATTTT. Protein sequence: CASSLGQGAYTQYF.

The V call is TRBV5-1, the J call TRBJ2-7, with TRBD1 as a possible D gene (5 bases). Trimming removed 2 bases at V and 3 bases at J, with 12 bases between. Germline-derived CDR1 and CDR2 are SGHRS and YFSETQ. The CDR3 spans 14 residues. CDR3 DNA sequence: TGCGCCAGCAGCTTACAGGACATGGTCTACGAGCAGTACTTC. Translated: CASSLQDMVYEQYF.

The CDR3 DNA follows: TGTGCCAGCAGTCTTGGGCCCAATGAAAAACTGTTTTTT. Translated: CASSLGPNEKLFF. The gene calls are TRBV6-1 and TRBJ1-4; D ambiguous. Germline assignment: CDR1 MNHNS and CDR2 SASEGT. V gave up 5 bases and J gave up 5 bases, with 9 bases separating them. This CDR3 is 13 amino acids long.

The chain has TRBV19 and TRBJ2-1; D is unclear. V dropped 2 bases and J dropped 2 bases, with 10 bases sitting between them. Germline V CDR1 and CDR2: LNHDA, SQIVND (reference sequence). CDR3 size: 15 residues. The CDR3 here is CASSIFPGPYNEQFF. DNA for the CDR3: TGTGCCAGTAGTATATTCCCAGGTCCCTACAATGAGCAGTTCTTC.

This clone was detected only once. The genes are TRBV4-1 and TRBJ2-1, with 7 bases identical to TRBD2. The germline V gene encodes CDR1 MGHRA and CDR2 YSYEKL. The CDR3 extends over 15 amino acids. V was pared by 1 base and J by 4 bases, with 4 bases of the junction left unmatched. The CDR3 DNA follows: TGCGCCAGCAGCCAAGGCGCGGGGGAGTACAATGAGCAGTTCTTC. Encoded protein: CASSQGAGEYNEQFF.

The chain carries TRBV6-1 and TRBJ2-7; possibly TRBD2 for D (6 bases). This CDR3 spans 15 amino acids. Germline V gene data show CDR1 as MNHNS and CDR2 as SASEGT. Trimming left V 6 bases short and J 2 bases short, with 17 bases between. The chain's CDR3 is CASRAQAGGAYEQYF. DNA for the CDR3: TGTGCCAGCAGGGCCCAAGCGGGTGGTGCCTACGAGCAGTACTTC.

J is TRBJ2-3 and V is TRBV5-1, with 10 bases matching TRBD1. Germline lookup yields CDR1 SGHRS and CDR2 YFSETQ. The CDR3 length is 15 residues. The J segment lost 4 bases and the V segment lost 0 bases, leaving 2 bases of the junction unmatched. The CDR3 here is CASSLVGTGADTQYF. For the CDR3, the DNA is TGCGCCAGCAGCTTGGTGGGGACAGGGGCAGATACGCAGTATTTT.

CDR3 coding DNA: TGTGCCATCAGTGAGTCATTCGGGGGGCGCGGAGATACGCAGTATTTT. Translating it yields CAISESFGGRGDTQYF. The chain couples TRBV10-3 to TRBJ2-3, with D perhaps matching TRBD2 (7 bases). There are 16 residues in the CDR3. Trimming took 0 bases from V and 5 from J, leaving 15 bases between them. CDR1 ENHRY and CDR2 SYGVKD come from the germline V gene.

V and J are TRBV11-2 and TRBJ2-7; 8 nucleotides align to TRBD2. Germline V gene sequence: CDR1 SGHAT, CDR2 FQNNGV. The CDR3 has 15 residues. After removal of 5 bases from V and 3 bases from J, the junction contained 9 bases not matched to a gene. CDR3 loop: CASSQSGGAHYEQYF. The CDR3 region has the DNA TGTGCCAGCAGCCAAAGCGGGGGAGCGCACTACGAGCAGTACTTC.

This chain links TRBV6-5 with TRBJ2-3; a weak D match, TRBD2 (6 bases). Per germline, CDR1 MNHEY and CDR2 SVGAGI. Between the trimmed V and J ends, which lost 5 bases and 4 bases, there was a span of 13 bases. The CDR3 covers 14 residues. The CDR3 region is CASSVGRLPDTQYF. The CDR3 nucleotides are TGTGCCAGCAGTGTGGGGAGGCTGCCAGATACGCAGTATTTT.

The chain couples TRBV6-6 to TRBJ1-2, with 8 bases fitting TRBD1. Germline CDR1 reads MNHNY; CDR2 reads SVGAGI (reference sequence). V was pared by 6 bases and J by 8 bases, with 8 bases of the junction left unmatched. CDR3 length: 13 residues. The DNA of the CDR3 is TGTGCCAGCAGCCTGACAGGGGAGGGAGGCTACACCTTC. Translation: CASSLTGEGGYTF.

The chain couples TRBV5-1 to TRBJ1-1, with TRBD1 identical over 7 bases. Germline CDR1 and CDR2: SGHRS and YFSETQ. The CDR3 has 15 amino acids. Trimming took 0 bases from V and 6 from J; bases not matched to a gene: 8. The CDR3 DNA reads TGCGCCAGCAGCTTGGGGGAAAGACAGGGAGCTGAAGCTTTCTTT. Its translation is CASSLGERQGAEAFF.

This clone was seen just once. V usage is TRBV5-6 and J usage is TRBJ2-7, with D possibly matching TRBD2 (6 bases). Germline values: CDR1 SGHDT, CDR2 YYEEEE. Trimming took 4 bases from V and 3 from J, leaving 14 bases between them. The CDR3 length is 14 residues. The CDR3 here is CASSPSGVLYEQYF. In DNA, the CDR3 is TGTGCCAGCAGCCCGTCGGGGGTTCTCTACGAGCAGTACTTC.

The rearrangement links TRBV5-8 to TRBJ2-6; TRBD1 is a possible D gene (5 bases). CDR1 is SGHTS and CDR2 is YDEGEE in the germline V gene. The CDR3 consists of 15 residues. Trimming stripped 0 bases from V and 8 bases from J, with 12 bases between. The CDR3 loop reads CASSLVRDWSNVLTF. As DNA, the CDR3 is TGTGCCAGCAGCTTGGTCAGGGATTGGTCCAACGTCCTGACTTTC.

CDR3: CASSLVQGWLYGYTF. Written as DNA, the CDR3 is TGTGCCAGCAGCTTGGTTCAGGGTTGGTTGTATGGCTACACCTTC. The V and J genes are TRBV5-6 and TRBJ1-2, with D possibly matching TRBD1 (5 bases). The germline gives CDR1 SGHDT, CDR2 YYEEEE. CDR3 size: 15 residues. The V end was cut by 0 bases, the J end by 5 bases, with 14 bases between.